One sample yielded the 24 T cell receptor beta chains listed below, sequenced in a study of tumor-infiltrating lymphocytes in primary liver carcinoma. Using a constant-region primer together with ProtoScript II reverse transcriptase, TCR beta cDNA was made from roughly 540 ng of total RNA. Three nested multiplex PCR rounds of slightly modified ARM-PCR generated TCR beta libraries. A C-beta reverse primer and TRBV1-TRBV30 forward primers served in each of the first two PCR rounds, at 9 to 11 cycles apiece. TCRdb fed the multiplex PCR reads into MiXCR, producing one record per CDR3 protein. The table records approximately 330,000 distinct CDR3 sequences, less than 75% of them present only once. For blood RNA, unsorted whole blood served as the source, and germline DNA was extracted too. Sequencing was done on a sample of peripheral blood. These receptors originate from a man aged 35-49 years with primary liver carcinoma and hepatitis B virus infection.

Comments on this clonotype: One junction end disagrees with the germline gene, perhaps due to a read error. The V and J genes are TRBV11-2 and TRBJ2-3; no definite D call. The CDR3 has 16 amino acids. Germline assignment: CDR1 SGHAT and CDR2 FQNNGV. The CDR3 protein is CASNLEVMVTRGTQYF. The CDR3 DNA is TGTGCCAGCAACTTAGAAGTGATGGTAACCCGAGGTACGCAGTATTTT.

This clonotype came up a few times. The chain employs TRBV6-1 and TRBJ2-7, with D perhaps matching TRBD2 (5 bases). Germline lookup yields CDR1 MNHNS and CDR2 SASEGT. The CDR3 length is 14 residues. Trimming pared 4 bases from V and 5 bases from J, leaving 15 bases between. The CDR3 spells CASSAGLLVHEQYF. CDR3 bases: TGTGCCAGCAGTGCAGGATTACTAGTCCACGAGCAGTACTTC.

About this clonotype itself: One base away lies a much larger clone, so this may be a sequencing read error. This sequence joins TRBV6-1 and TRBJ2-1; D is unclear. Trimming removed 1 base at V and 7 bases at J, with 5 bases between. Germline CDR1 is MNHNS and CDR2 is SASEGT. The length of the CDR3 is 12 residues. Here the CDR3 DNA reads TGTGCCAGCAGTGAAGGTCGGAATGAGCAGTTCTTC. This encodes CASSEGRNEQFF.

With regard to this clonotype: Possible read error: a much larger clone is one base away. The chain carries TRBV12-3 or TRBV12-4 and TRBJ1-2; D not certain. This CDR3 is 14 amino acids long. The CDR3 sequence is CAGSLVRAYYGYTF. CDR3 coding DNA: TGTGCCGGCAGTTTGGTCAGAGCTTACTATGGCTACACCTTC.

The chain links TRBV11-2 to TRBJ2-7; maybe TRBD2 (5 bases). The CDR3 runs to 14 residues. V gave up 5 bases and J gave up 0 bases, with 11 bases separating them. Germline V gene sequence: CDR1 SGHAT, CDR2 FQNNGV. The CDR3: CASSLARDSYEQYF. CDR3 nucleotides: TGTGCCAGCAGCCTAGCAAGGGACTCCTACGAGCAGTACTTC.

This clonotype was seen many times. The genes are TRBV5-6 and TRBJ1-1, with D possibly being TRBD1 (5 bases). V shed 1 base and J shed 1 base, with 11 bases lying between them. The CDR3 extends over 15 amino acids. CDR1 is SGHDT, CDR2 YYEEEE, per germline. This chain's CDR3 is CASSLFGTGNTEAFF. The DNA for the CDR3 is TGTGCCAGCAGCTTGTTTGGGACGGGGAACACTGAAGCTTTCTTT.

With regard to this clonotype: The conserved phenylalanine or tryptophan is not found at the CDR3 terminus, so this likely reflects a read error. J is TRBJ2-3 and V is TRBV4-1, with 8 positions matching TRBD2. CDR1 is MGHRA, CDR2 YSYEKL, per germline. The CDR3 contains 17 residues. The CDR3 region is CASSQGRLAQRTDTQYS. CDR3 in DNA: TGTGCCAGCAGCCAAGGACGACTAGCGCAACGCACAGATACGCAGTATTCT.

The chain recombines TRBV28 with TRBJ2-7, with D tentatively TRBD1 (6 bases). The CDR3 is 15 amino acids. Germline V gene lookup returns CDR1 MDHEN and CDR2 SYDVKM. Trimming cost V 5 bases and J 6 bases, with 20 bases left between them. For the CDR3, the DNA is TGTGCCAGCAGTGGTGTCTGGCAGGGGACCTGCGAGCAGTACTTC. The encoded protein is CASSGVWQGTCEQYF.

To note about this clonotype: Just one base apart from a much larger clone, this may be a read error. The V gene is TRBV4-1, the J gene TRBJ2-7; 7 bases match TRBD2. This CDR3 spans 17 amino acids. The germline gives CDR1 MGHRA, CDR2 YSYEKL. The CDR3 spells CASSQADTSELPYEEYF. The CDR3 nucleotides are TGCGCCAGCAGCCAGGCCGATACTAGCGAGTTACCCTACGAGGAGTACTTC.

As regards this clonotype: Possible read error: a much larger clone is one base away. This rearrangement joins TRBV12-3 or TRBV12-4 to TRBJ1-1; 7 bases match TRBD1. The CDR3 has 14 residues. The CDR3: CASSLVDRNTETFF. CDR3 nucleotide sequence: TGTGCCAGCAGTTTGGTGGACAGGAACACTGAAACTTTCTTT.

This clonotype showed up just a few times. An end of the junction does not agree with germline; a read error may underlie this. The chain combines TRBV4-1 with TRBJ2-3; D remains unclear. The CDR3 sequence is 14 residues long. The germline CDR1 and CDR2 sequences are MGHRA and YSYEKL. The CDR3 DNA reads as TGCGCCAGCGGCCAAGGCAGCTACACAGATACGCAGTATTTT. This translates into CASGQGSYTDTQYF.

This clonotype was counted ten times or more. The rearrangement uses TRBV29-1 and TRBJ2-5; TRBD1 matches 8 bases. The junction had 10 bases not matched to a gene; V was cut back by 4 bases and J by 9 bases. Germline CDR1 SQVTM, CDR2 ANQGSEA. The CDR3 spans 13 residues. CDR3 bases: TGCAGCGTTGGAACAGGGGGAGTTTGGTCCCAGTACTTC. Its protein product is CSVGTGGVWSQYF.

This chain uses TRBV5-5 with TRBJ2-7, with TRBD1 matching 8 bases. With V trimmed by 0 bases and J by 2 bases, 7 bases remained unmatched. The V gene's germline CDR1 is SGHKS and CDR2 YYEKEE (reference sequence). The CDR3 length is 16 residues. The CDR3 spells CASSLEPGQAAYEQYF. CDR3 DNA: TGTGCCAGCAGCTTGGAACCGGGACAGGCGGCCTACGAGCAGTACTTC.

As concerns this clonotype: It may be a read error: a sequence one base away is much more abundant. Written as DNA, the CDR3 is TGCGCCAGCAGCCCGGGACATGGGGCTTCGTACAATGAGCAGTTCTTC. Its protein product is CASSPGHGASYNEQFF. The rearrangement joins TRBV10-1 to TRBJ2-1; D might be TRBD1 (6 bases). V was pared by 6 bases and J by 4 bases, with 19 bases between. The CDR3 spans 16 residues. CDR1 and CDR2 from the germline V gene are WNHNN and SYGVQD (reference sequence).

Turning to this clonotype: Without the conserved terminal phenylalanine or tryptophan, this CDR3 likely stems from a read error. The DNA is omitted, as the CDR3 cannot be located on it reliably, and the CDR3 follows TCRdb's listing. The chain uses TRBV28 and TRBJ2-5; the table names TRBD1, a call not compared with the DNA. The CDR3 is 12 residues long, counting both termini. The germline gives CDR1 MDHEN, CDR2 SYDVKM. The CDR3: CASSYNRGDCVL.

As concerns this clonotype: One end of the junction fails to match germline, which may point to a read error. J is TRBJ2-1 and V is TRBV4-3, with TRBD2 matching over 12 bases. Per germline, CDR1 LGHNA and CDR2 YSLEER. The CDR3 consists of 15 residues. The CDR3 coding sequence is TGCGCCAACAGCCATCTAGCGGGAGGGCACAATGAGCAGTTCTTC. It translates to CANSHLAGGHNEQFF.

The gene calls are TRBV12-3 or TRBV12-4 and TRBJ1-3, with D hard to call. This CDR3 region has 13 residues. Trimming pared 8 bases from V and 0 bases from J, leaving 8 bases between. Here the CDR3 reads CASLDGSGNTIYF. Written as DNA, the CDR3 is TGTGCCAGCCTTGACGGCTCTGGAAACACCATATATTTT.

The genes are TRBV4-1 and TRBJ2-7, with D possibly being TRBD1 (6 bases). The CDR3 is 16 amino acids. CDR1 is MGHRA and CDR2 is YSYEKL in the germline V gene. The germline V and J ends were trimmed by 0 bases and 2 bases, with 14 bases remaining between them. Here the CDR3 reads CASSQDWGQATYEQYF. CDR3 DNA: TGCGCCAGCAGCCAAGATTGGGGACAAGCAACCTACGAGCAGTACTTC.

As to this clonotype: A much larger clonotype is one base distant, so this may be a read error. The V gene is TRBV6-2 or TRBV6-3, the J gene TRBJ1-4; 7 nucleotides match TRBD1. Germline lookup yields CDR1 MNHEY and CDR2 SVGEGT. There are 15 residues in the CDR3. CDR3 in amino acids: CAGSFSGGSREKLFF. CDR3 nucleotides: TGTGCCGGCAGTTTCTCAGGGGGATCAAGGGAAAAACTGTTTTTT.

With regard to this clonotype: A junction end diverges from the germline sequence, so it may reflect a read error. For the CDR3, the DNA is TGTGGCAGCAGGGCGGTTGGACTGTTCTATGGCTACACCTTC. Translated, it gives CGSRAVGLFYGYTF. V and J are TRBV6-6 and TRBJ1-2; a weak D match, TRBD1 (5 bases). The CDR3 runs 14 residues. CDR1 is MNHNY and CDR2 is SVGAGI in the germline V gene (reference sequence).

With regard to this clonotype: This sequence may be a read error, since a much larger clone differs from it by one base. The chain links TRBV6-5 to TRBJ2-7; TRBD2 matches at 7 bases. CDR1 is MNHEY and CDR2 is SVGAGI in the germline V gene. CDR3 size: 12 residues. The CDR3 region is CASRGSGDDQYF. The CDR3 coding sequence is TGTGCCAGTCGCGGGAGTGGGGACGACCAGTACTTC.

The chain carries TRBV11-2 and TRBJ2-5, with 7 bases aligning to TRBD2. V shed 8 bases and J 4 bases; nucleotides not matched to a gene: 10. CDR3 length equals 14 residues. CDR1 and CDR2 (germline): SGHAT, FQNNGV. The CDR3 DNA reads as TGTGCCAGCGTCCATCCAGCGGGACGAGAGACCCAGTACTTC. It codes for CASVHPAGRETQYF.

Note on this clonotype: Compared with germline, one end of the junction differs, possibly owing to a read error. V and J are TRBV6-1 and TRBJ2-7, with D unclear. The CDR3 covers 13 residues. CDR1 and CDR2 from the germline V gene are MNHNS and SASEGT. CDR3 residues: CTSSDGQTYEQYF. The CDR3 DNA follows: TGTACCAGCAGTGATGGGCAGACCTACGAGCAGTACTTC.

The chain couples TRBV5-1 to TRBJ2-3; D might be TRBD1 or TRBD2, each matching 5 bases. In germline, CDR1 is SGHRS, CDR2 YFSETQ. V was pared by 7 bases and J by 1 base, with 16 bases between. This CDR3 has 15 amino acids. The CDR3 region has the DNA TGCGCCAGCTCCAGAATGGGGGTCGGCACAGATACGCAGTATTTT. Translated: CASSRMGVGTDTQYF.